Presented here are 27 T cell receptor beta chains from one specimen sequenced in a study of monozygotic twins with inflammatory bowel disease. One entry per CDR3 protein, without DNA, is what TCRdb gives after re-calling the 5' RACE reads. Its clone listing holds about 380,000 distinct CDR3 sequences. Sequenced material: blood. The receptors were sampled from a human donor with ulcerative colitis or Crohn's disease, or a healthy co-twin of an affected twin (not recorded which).

The J gene is TRBJ2-5, the V gene TRBV20-1; the TRBD2 assignment by TCRdb is unverifiable without DNA. Germline V gives CDR1 DFQATT, CDR2 SNEGSKA (reference sequence). CDR3 length: 15 amino acids. The CDR3: CSARRLAGGKETQYF.

This chain joins TRBV5-6 and TRBJ1-1. The V gene's germline CDR1 is SGHDT and CDR2 YYEEEE. The CDR3 covers 13 residues. CDR3 in amino acids: CASSFLMNTEAFF.

The rearrangement uses TRBV5-1 and TRBJ2-1. The CDR3 is made up of 17 amino acids. Germline V lookup: CDR1 SGHRS, CDR2 YFSETQ. The CDR3 region is CASSPTSGGGPYNEQFF.

The chain is built from TRBV9 and TRBJ2-7; the D call from TCRdb, TRBD1, cannot be confirmed without DNA. The CDR3 has 17 residues. Germline CDR1 SGDLS, CDR2 YYNGEE. This chain's CDR3 is CASSAKGRLKGVEEQYF.

The chain has TRBV29-1 and TRBJ1-1; TCRdb names TRBD1, which stays unverified in the absence of DNA. CDR3 length: 13 amino acids. The V gene's germline CDR1 is SQVTM and CDR2 ANQGSEA. The CDR3 sequence is CSVGGQGRTEAFF.

The chain employs TRBV5-1 and TRBJ2-2; the TCRdb call, TRBD2, lacks DNA for checking. The CDR3 is 18 amino acids. Germline values: CDR1 SGHRS, CDR2 YFSETQ. The CDR3 loop reads CASSRGLAGGFNYGELFF.

The CDR3 spells CASSFSESTDTQYF. The chain employs TRBV5-1 and TRBJ2-3. The CDR3 has 14 residues. Per germline, CDR1 SGHRS and CDR2 YFSETQ.

The chain recombines TRBV4-3 with TRBJ2-7; TCRdb selects TRBD2, and the lack of DNA leaves this call unchecked. Germline V CDR1 and CDR2: LGHNA, YSLEER. This CDR3 region has 14 residues. Here the CDR3 reads CASSQVDYSYEQYF.

The J gene is TRBJ2-5, the V gene TRBV5-1; TCRdb designates TRBD1, a call that cannot be tested without DNA. This CDR3 is built from 14 residues. Germline lookup yields CDR1 SGHRS and CDR2 YFSETQ. The CDR3: CASRPGTGTETQYF. Using reference TRBV5-1 and TRBJ2-5 for the parts outside the CDR3, the full variable domain is KAGVTQTPRYLIKTRGQQVTLSCSPISGHRSVSWYQQTPGQGLQFLFEYFSETQRNKGNFPGRFSGRQFSNSRSEMNVSTLELGDSALYLCASRPGTGTETQYFGPGTRLLVL.

This chain links TRBV2 with TRBJ1-1. Germline CDR1 is SNHLY and CDR2 is FYNNEI. CDR3 length: 11 residues. The CDR3 loop reads CASTWNTEAFF.

The chain joins TRBV4-1 to TRBJ2-2; TCRdb outputs TRBD1, but without DNA this stays unchecked. This CDR3 is 16 amino acids long. Germline assignment: CDR1 MGHRA and CDR2 YSYEKL. CDR3 amino acids: CASSRWGRGNTGELFF.

The genes are TRBV7-2 and TRBJ1-1. The CDR3 length is 14 residues. Germline V lookup: CDR1 SGHTA, CDR2 FQGNSA. The CDR3 here is CASSPQMTNTEAFF.

This chain connects TRBV5-1 to TRBJ2-5; TCRdb's assignment of TRBD1 cannot be checked, as there is no DNA. Germline CDR1 reads SGHRS; CDR2 reads YFSETQ. This CDR3 has 15 amino acids. Here the CDR3 reads CASSLAGTGGVTQYF.

The chain combines TRBV5-1 with TRBJ1-1; TCRdb returns TRBD1, unconfirmable since there is no DNA. Germline V CDR1 and CDR2: SGHRS, YFSETQ. The CDR3 consists of 15 residues. CDR3 residues: CASSRTGTSHTEAFF.

This sequence joins TRBV7-2 and TRBJ2-5; lacking DNA, the TRBD2 call made by TCRdb goes unchecked. The CDR3 extends over 12 amino acids. The germline gives CDR1 SGHTA, CDR2 FQGNSA. CDR3: CASSPAQETQYF. Drawing the rest from reference TRBV7-2 and TRBJ2-5, the complete variable domain is GAGVSQSPSNKVTEKGKDVELRCDPISGHTALYWYRQSLGQGLEFLIYFQGNSAPDKSGLPSDRFSAERTGGSVSTLTIQRTQQEDSAVYLCASSPAQETQYFGPGTRLLVL.

The J gene is TRBJ1-4, the V gene TRBV20-1; the TCRdb D gene call, TRBD1, has no DNA to confirm it. Germline V gives CDR1 DFQATT, CDR2 SNEGSKA (reference sequence). This CDR3 is 13 amino acids long. CDR3 sequence reads: CSAVQGAEEKLFF.

The chain combines TRBV20-1 with TRBJ2-4; absent DNA, TCRdb's TRBD2 call cannot be checked. The germline CDR1 and CDR2 sequences are DFQATT and SNEGSKA (reference sequence). This CDR3 spans 15 amino acids. CDR3 protein: CSASGGSGGANIQYF.

The chain recombines TRBV7-9 with TRBJ1-1; the D call from TCRdb, TRBD1, cannot be confirmed without DNA. The CDR3 is 17 amino acids. CDR1 and CDR2 from the germline V gene are SEHNR and FQNEAQ (reference sequence). The chain's CDR3 is CASSLVWDHGMNTEAFF.

The V and J genes are TRBV6-2 or TRBV6-3 and TRBJ1-6. Per the germline V gene, CDR1 is MNHEY and CDR2 is SVGEGT. The CDR3 loop spans 11 amino acids. The CDR3 spells CASRTGSPLHF.

The chain is built from TRBV7-9 and TRBJ2-7; no DNA is available, so the TRBD2 call from TCRdb remains unchecked. CDR1 is SEHNR and CDR2 is FQNEAQ in the germline V gene (reference sequence). This CDR3 region has 13 residues. CDR3 amino acids: CASIRNGGGEQYF.

This chain joins TRBV2 and TRBJ2-6; TCRdb's D call, TRBD1, is unchecked because there is no DNA. In germline, CDR1 is SNHLY, CDR2 FYNNEI. The CDR3 has 16 residues. CDR3 loop: CASTGQATSGANVLTF.

The genes are TRBV19 and TRBJ2-3; the TRBD1 assignment by TCRdb is unverifiable without DNA. Germline V gives CDR1 LNHDA, CDR2 SQIVND (reference sequence). This CDR3 spans 15 amino acids. The CDR3 here is CASRRQASSTDTQYF.

The chain has TRBV5-1 and TRBJ2-7; TCRdb lists TRBD1, though no DNA is available to test this call. Germline V gene data show CDR1 as SGHRS and CDR2 as YFSETQ. CDR3 length: 16 amino acids. The CDR3 is CASSFFGQTSSYEQYF.

J is TRBJ2-7 and V is TRBV11-1; TCRdb designates TRBD2, a call that cannot be tested without DNA. Looked up from germline, CDR1 is SGHAT and CDR2 is FQDESV (reference sequence). The CDR3 consists of 14 residues. The CDR3 is CASSSPPLDAFQYF.

This chain joins TRBV5-1 and TRBJ1-2; TCRdb's assignment of TRBD1 cannot be checked, as there is no DNA. CDR3 length equals 14 residues. The germline CDR1 and CDR2 sequences are SGHRS and YFSETQ. CDR3 protein: CASSLTGSDSGYTF.

V and J are TRBV9 and TRBJ2-2; TCRdb reports TRBD2, a call that lacks DNA to check it against. CDR1 and CDR2 (germline): SGDLS, YYNGEE. This CDR3 has 16 amino acids. The CDR3 sequence: CASSPIKRGRAGELFF.

The rearrangement uses TRBV18 and TRBJ1-1; TCRdb's D gene call, TRBD1, goes unchecked for lack of DNA. CDR1 and CDR2 (germline): KGHSH, LQKENI. CDR3 length: 17 amino acids. CDR3 residues: CASSPDTPYLGKTEAFF.